This TCR beta chain is drawn from a study of response to subunit inactivated influenza vaccine. The J segment lost 0 bases and the V segment lost 3 bases, leaving 5 bases of the junction unmatched. CDR3 length: 16 residues. The germline CDR1 and CDR2 sequences are KGHSH and LQKENI. This clonotype was detected many times. TCRdb passed the RT-PCR reads through MiXCR, listing each CDR3 protein once. Found here are roughly 710,000 distinct CDR3 sequences, approximately 15% of them singletons; the top ten hold 7.6%. The clonotype originates from a man in his fifties who received an inactivated influenza vaccine. The J gene is TRBJ2-1, the V gene TRBV18; 7 bases are shared with TRBD1. The source material was PBMCs from blood, sampled roughly 2 weeks before vaccination. CDR3 nucleotides: TGTGCCAGCTCACCGGGACAGTTCAACTCCTACAATGAGCAGTTCTTC. Protein product: CASSPGQFNSYNEQFF.